This passage covers 10 T cell receptor beta chains from one sample sequenced in a study of response to subunit inactivated influenza vaccine. MiXCR was run by TCRdb on the RT-PCR reads, yielding one entry per CDR3 protein. Among hundreds of thousands of distinct CDR3 sequences listed, roughly 12% were seen once. This sample also appeared in a second study, on T cells expressing NK-cell markers. According to that study: TCR beta cDNA was generated via 5'RACE template switching incorporating UMIs.

Sample: PBMCs from blood, taken on the day of vaccination. These receptors were obtained from a man aged 50-59 years who received an inactivated influenza vaccine.

V and J are TRBV4-1 and TRBJ2-5, with 8 bases that match TRBD2. J was trimmed by 3 bases and V by 3 bases; bases with no gene match: 9. The CDR3 runs to 16 residues. Germline V CDR1 and CDR2: MGHRA, YSYEKL. The chain's CDR3 is CASSQIRAGDEETQYF. The CDR3 nucleotides read TGCGCCAGCAGCCAGATCCGAGCGGGAGATGAAGAGACCCAGTACTTC.

The genes are TRBV28 and TRBJ1-6; the match to TRBD1 covers 9 bases. Trimming removed 6 bases from V and 7 bases from J; junction bases left unmatched: 7. The CDR3 contains 15 residues. Germline lookup yields CDR1 MDHEN and CDR2 SYDVKM. This CDR3 reads CASRGTGGRNSPLHF. The CDR3 DNA reads TGTGCCAGCAGAGGCACAGGGGGCAGGAATTCACCCCTCCACTTT.

The V call is TRBV15, the J call TRBJ1-1; 8 nucleotides line up with TRBD1. After removal of 5 bases from V and 5 bases from J, the junction contained 10 bases not matched to a gene. Germline CDR1 LNHNV, CDR2 YYDKDF (reference sequence). The CDR3 extends over 15 amino acids. The CDR3 DNA reads TGTGCCACCAGCCCAATATTCAGGGGGCAGACTGAAGCTTTCTTT. Residues: CATSPIFRGQTEAFF.

The chain is built from TRBV4-3 and TRBJ2-7, with D possibly being TRBD1 (5 bases). The CDR3 is 14 amino acids. The V end was cut by 3 bases, the J end by 2 bases, with 11 bases between. CDR1 and CDR2 (germline): LGHNA, YSLEER. The CDR3 bases are TGCGCCAGCAGCCATAACCTGGACACCTACGAGCAGTACTTC. It yields the protein CASSHNLDTYEQYF.

Details on this clonotype: Compared with germline, one end of the junction differs, possibly owing to a read error. The gene calls are TRBV7-7 and TRBJ2-4, with 7 bases aligning to TRBD1. CDR3 length: 16 amino acids. Germline CDR1 and CDR2: SSHAT and FNYEAQ (reference sequence). Written as DNA, the CDR3 is TGTGCTAGCACCCCGACAGGGACGGAGGCCAAAAACATTCAGTACTTC. Its translation: CASTPTGTEAKNIQYF.

This chain joins TRBV15 and TRBJ2-3; 8 bases match TRBD2. Trimming at V came to 1 base and at J to 2 bases, leaving 5 bases not matched to a gene. Germline V gene lookup returns CDR1 LNHNV and CDR2 YYDKDF (reference sequence). The CDR3 sequence is 16 residues long. The CDR3 DNA reads as TGTGCCACCAGCAGAGGGTTAGCGGGGAACACAGATACGCAGTATTTT. It encodes CATSRGLAGNTDTQYF.

In this sample, this clonotype turned up a few times. The V and J genes are TRBV11-2 and TRBJ1-5, with 8 bases fitting TRBD1. With V trimmed by 2 bases and J by 0 bases, 12 bases remained unmatched. The CDR3 totals 19 residues. Per the germline V gene, CDR1 is SGHAT and CDR2 is FQNNGV. Written as DNA, the CDR3 is TGTGCCAGCAGCTTACGATGGACAGGGAATATCTATAGCAATCAGCCCCAGCATTTT. It specifies CASSLRWTGNIYSNQPQHF.

The J gene is TRBJ2-1, the V gene TRBV12-3 or TRBV12-4; maybe TRBD2 (5 bases). The CDR3 extends over 11 amino acids. The V end lost 5 bases, the J end lost 14 bases, and 13 bases lay between the germline ends. The CDR3 here is CASSPRTGKFF. The CDR3 nucleotides read TGTGCCAGCAGTCCGCGGACTGGAAAGTTCTTC.

This chain uses TRBV6-1 with TRBJ2-7; 9 bases map to TRBD2. Germline V CDR1 and CDR2: MNHNS, SASEGT. CDR3 size: 14 residues. Germline trimming cut 5 bases from V and 2 bases from J; bases unmatched to any gene: 4. CDR3 region: CASSRSGGPYEQYF. The CDR3 DNA sequence: TGTGCCAGCAGTAGAAGCGGGGGGCCCTACGAGCAGTACTTC.

The chain is built from TRBV19 and TRBJ1-1, with D perhaps TRBD1 (6 bases). Per the germline V gene, CDR1 is LNHDA and CDR2 is SQIVND (reference sequence). Trimming shortened V by 6 bases and J by 10 bases, and 21 bases separated the two germline ends. This CDR3 region has 14 residues. CDR3 sequence reads: CASSGNRDTAAAFF. The CDR3 DNA reads as TGTGCCAGTAGCGGAAACCGGGACACCGCGGCAGCTTTCTTT. The variable domain in full, completed from reference TRBV19 and TRBJ1-1, reads DGGITQSPKYLFRKEGQNVTLSCEQNLNHDAMYWYRQDPGQGLRLIYYSQIVNDFQKGDIAEGYSVSREKKESFPLTVTSAQKNPTAFYLCASSGNRDTAAAFFGQGTRLTVV.